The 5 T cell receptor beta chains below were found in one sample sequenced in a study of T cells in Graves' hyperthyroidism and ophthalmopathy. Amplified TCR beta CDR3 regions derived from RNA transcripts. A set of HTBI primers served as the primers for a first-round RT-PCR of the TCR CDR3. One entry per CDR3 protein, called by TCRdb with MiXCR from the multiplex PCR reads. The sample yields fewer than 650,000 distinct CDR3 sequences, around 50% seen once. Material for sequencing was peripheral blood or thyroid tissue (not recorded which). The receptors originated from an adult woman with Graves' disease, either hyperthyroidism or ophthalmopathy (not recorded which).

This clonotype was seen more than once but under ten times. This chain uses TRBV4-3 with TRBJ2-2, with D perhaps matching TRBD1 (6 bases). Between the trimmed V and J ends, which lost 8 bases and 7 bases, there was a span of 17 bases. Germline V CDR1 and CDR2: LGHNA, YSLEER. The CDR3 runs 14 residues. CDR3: CASRPTGRGGELFF. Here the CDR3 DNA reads TGCGCCAGCCGACCTACAGGGCGAGGCGGGGAGCTGTTTTTT.

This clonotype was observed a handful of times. CDR3 in DNA: TGTGCCTGGAATTTGTTGAGCTCTGGAAACACCATATATTTT. Translating gives CAWNLLSSGNTIYF. The chain carries TRBV30 and TRBJ1-3; unclear D gene. CDR1 is GTSNPN, CDR2 SVGIG, per germline (reference sequence). This CDR3 spans 14 amino acids. V lost 4 bases and J lost 0, with 10 bases in between.

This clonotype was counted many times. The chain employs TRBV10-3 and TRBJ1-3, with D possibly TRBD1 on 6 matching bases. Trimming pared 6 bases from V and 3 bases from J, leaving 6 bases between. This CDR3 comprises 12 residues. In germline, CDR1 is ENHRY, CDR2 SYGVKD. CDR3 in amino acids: CAIRQGGNTIYF. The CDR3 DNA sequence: TGTGCCATCAGACAGGGTGGAAACACCATATATTTT.

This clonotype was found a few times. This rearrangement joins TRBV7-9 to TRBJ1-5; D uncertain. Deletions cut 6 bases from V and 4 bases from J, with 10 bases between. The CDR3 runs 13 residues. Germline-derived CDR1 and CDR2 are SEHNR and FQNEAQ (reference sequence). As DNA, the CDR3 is TGTGCCAGCAGTTTATCTTTGAATCAGCCCCAGCATTTT. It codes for CASSLSLNQPQHF.

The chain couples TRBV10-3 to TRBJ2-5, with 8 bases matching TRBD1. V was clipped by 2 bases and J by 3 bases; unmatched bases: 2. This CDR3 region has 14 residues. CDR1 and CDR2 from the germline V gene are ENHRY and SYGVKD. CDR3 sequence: CAISEGQGEETQYF. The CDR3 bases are TGTGCCATCAGTGAGGGACAGGGAGAAGAGACCCAGTACTTC.